The next 15 T cell receptor beta chains were all read from a single sample in a study of blood T cells in healthy people across ages. The authors ran a second PCR of about 6 to 11 cycles using a sample-barcoded 5' primer and a J-beta primer mix. TCRdb re-called the 5' RACE reads through MiXCR, storing one row per CDR3 protein. The sample shows fewer than 800,000 distinct CDR3 sequences, around half of them seen only once. Sample: blood. These receptors were collected from a woman aged 60-75 years in good health.

The genes are TRBV7-2 and TRBJ2-3; no firm D call. CDR3 size: 15 residues. Germline V gives CDR1 SGHTA, CDR2 FQGNSA. The V gene lost 7 bases and the J gene lost 2 bases, with 16 bases spanning the gap. CDR3 region: CASTIPTGFTDTQYF. As DNA, the CDR3 is TGTGCCAGCACCATCCCCACCGGGTTCACAGATACGCAGTATTTT.

Regarding this clonotype: A junction boundary mismatches the germline segment, possibly from a read error. As DNA, the CDR3 is TGTGCCAGCAGCTTTTGGCGGTACAATGAGCGGTTCTTC. Protein product: CASSFWRYNERFF. The chain links TRBV7-8 to TRBJ2-1, with D unclear. Germline V lookup: CDR1 SGHVS, CDR2 FQNEAQ. The CDR3 sequence is 13 residues long.

In its sample, this clonotype was seen many times. V is TRBV6-5 and J is TRBJ1-2; 7 nucleotides agree with TRBD1. The CDR3 totals 13 residues. Germline V CDR1 and CDR2: MNHEY, SVGAGI. With 6 bases clipped from V and 8 bases from J, the junction kept 9 bases outside the gene matches. Here the CDR3 DNA reads TGTGCCAGCAGCCCCGAGAGAGGGGGCGGCTACACCTTC. Translation: CASSPERGGGYTF.

The genes are TRBV27 and TRBJ2-7, with 8 bases that match TRBD1. With V trimmed by 5 bases and J by 2 bases, 11 bases remained unmatched. There are 16 residues in the CDR3. Germline V CDR1 and CDR2: MNHEY, SMNVEV (reference sequence). The CDR3 DNA is TGTGCCAGCAGTACCAGGGGGCCAACCATACCCTACGAGCAGTACTTC. It encodes CASSTRGPTIPYEQYF.

The chain recombines TRBV5-1 with TRBJ2-7; D is undetermined. Germline loops: CDR1 SGHRS, CDR2 YFSETQ. CDR3 size: 14 residues. V shed 0 bases and J shed 3 bases, with 10 bases lying between them. The CDR3 DNA follows: TGCGCCAGCAGCTTGGAAGGGTTGGGCTACGAGCAGTACTTC. This sequence encodes CASSLEGLGYEQYF.

This clonotype turned up a few times. The J gene is TRBJ2-1, the V gene TRBV29-1; 9 nucleotides align to TRBD2. The J call may be incorrect, as the DNA end agrees better with TRBJ2-7. From germline, CDR1 is SQVTM and CDR2 ANQGSEA. The CDR3 spans 13 residues. The CDR3 bases are TGCAGCGTGCATAGCGGGAGCTACAATGAGCAGTACTTC. It is translated as CSVHSGSYNEQYF.

The CDR3 DNA sequence: TGTGCCAGCAGAGATGGGACAGCGGCTAATGAAAAACTGTTTTTT. Translated: CASRDGTAANEKLFF. The rearrangement joins TRBV6-2 or TRBV6-3 to TRBJ1-4, with 7 nucleotides matching TRBD1. The ends lost 6 bases at V and 3 bases at J; junction bases unmatched: 7. There are 15 residues in the CDR3. Germline values: CDR1 MNHEY, CDR2 SVGEGT.

V is TRBV6-1 and J is TRBJ2-1; 11 bases align to TRBD1. Germline loops: CDR1 MNHNS, CDR2 SASEGT. The ends lost 7 bases at V and 4 bases at J; junction bases unmatched: 6. This CDR3 comprises 15 residues. In DNA form, the CDR3 reads TGTGCCAGCAAATGGGGGACAGGGGGTTACAATGAGCAGTTCTTC. It specifies CASKWGTGGYNEQFF.

The rearrangement links TRBV30 to TRBJ2-1; D gene uncertain. Trimming took 3 bases from V and 0 from J, leaving 9 bases between them. Germline V lookup: CDR1 GTSNPN, CDR2 SVGIG (reference sequence). The CDR3 spans 14 residues. CDR3 nucleotide sequence: TGTGCCTGGAGCGTAGGCAGCTCCTACAATGAGCAGTTCTTC. This translates into CAWSVGSSYNEQFF. Based on the CDR3 plus reference TRBV30 and TRBJ2-1, the full variable domain is SQTIHQWPATLVQPVGSPLSLECTVEGTSNPNLYWYRQAAGRGLQLLFYSVGIGQISSEVPQNLSASRPQDRQFILSSKKLLLSDSGFYLCAWSVGSSYNEQFFGPGTRLTVL.

V and J are TRBV29-1 and TRBJ2-5, with 7 bases aligning to TRBD2. V was pared by 7 bases and J by 4 bases, with 12 bases of the junction left unmatched. Germline V gene lookup returns CDR1 SQVTM and CDR2 ANQGSEA. This CDR3 has 14 amino acids. The CDR3 DNA reads TGCAGCGCCGCTGGGGGGGGAAGGCGAGAGACCCAGTACTTC. It is translated as CSAAGGGRRETQYF.

The CDR3: CAISAAGWPSDTQYF. The CDR3 coding sequence is TGTGCCATCAGTGCAGCGGGATGGCCCTCAGATACGCAGTATTTT. This rearrangement joins TRBV10-3 to TRBJ2-3; 7 positions agree with TRBD2. The CDR3 spans 15 residues. Trimming removed 4 bases from V and 4 bases from J; junction bases left unmatched: 8. Germline loops: CDR1 ENHRY, CDR2 SYGVKD.

The chain combines TRBV6-2 or TRBV6-3 with TRBJ2-5, with a weak D call TRBD2 (6 bases). The CDR3 extends over 13 amino acids. V was trimmed by 5 bases and J by 5 bases, leaving 12 bases between them. Looked up from germline, CDR1 is MNHEY and CDR2 is SVGEGT. CDR3 in DNA: TGTGCCAGCAGTGTAACGGGAGAGGAGACCCAGTACTTC. This sequence encodes CASSVTGEETQYF.

This chain joins TRBV6-6 and TRBJ1-2, with D possibly matching TRBD1 (6 bases). Trimming removed 2 bases from V and 4 bases from J, with 14 bases in between. This CDR3 contains 15 residues. Germline CDR1 and CDR2: MNHNY and SVGAGI (reference sequence). The CDR3 nucleotides read TGTGCCAGCAGTTACCCCGAAACAGGGCTCTATGGCTACACCTTC. Residues: CASSYPETGLYGYTF.

The CDR3 loop reads CAISVRPYEQYF. DNA of the CDR3: TGTGCCATCAGCGTGCGTCCCTACGAGCAGTACTTC. This chain joins TRBV10-3 and TRBJ2-5; D gene uncertain. The J call may be incorrect, as the DNA end agrees better with TRBJ2-7. The CDR3 has 12 residues. Germline assignment: CDR1 ENHRY and CDR2 SYGVKD.

The V and J genes are TRBV20-1 and TRBJ2-7; possibly TRBD1 for D (6 bases). The CDR3 sequence is 14 residues long. The V gene's germline CDR1 is DFQATT and CDR2 SNEGSKA (reference sequence). Trimming removed 3 bases at V and 3 bases at J, with 15 bases between. The DNA of the CDR3 is TGCAGTGCTAGGGATAGACAGGTCCACTACGAGCAGTACTTC. Translating gives CSARDRQVHYEQYF.